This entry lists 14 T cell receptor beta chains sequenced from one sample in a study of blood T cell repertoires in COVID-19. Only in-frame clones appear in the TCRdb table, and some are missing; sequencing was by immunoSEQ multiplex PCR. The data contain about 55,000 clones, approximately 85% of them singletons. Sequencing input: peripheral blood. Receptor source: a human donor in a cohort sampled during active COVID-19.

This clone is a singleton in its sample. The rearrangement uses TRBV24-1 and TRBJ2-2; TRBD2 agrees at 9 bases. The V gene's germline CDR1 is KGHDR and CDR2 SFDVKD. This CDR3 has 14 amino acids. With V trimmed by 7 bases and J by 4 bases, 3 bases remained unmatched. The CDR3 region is CATRASGATGELFF. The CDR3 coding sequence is TGTGCCACCAGGGCTAGCGGGGCCACCGGGGAGCTGTTTTTT.

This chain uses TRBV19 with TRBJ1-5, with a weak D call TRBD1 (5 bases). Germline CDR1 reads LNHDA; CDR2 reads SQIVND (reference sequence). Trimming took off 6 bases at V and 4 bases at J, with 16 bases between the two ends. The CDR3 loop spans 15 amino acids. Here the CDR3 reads CASRVAGGRNQPQHF. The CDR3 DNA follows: TGTGCCAGTAGGGTGGCGGGGGGACGGAATCAGCCCCAGCATTTT.

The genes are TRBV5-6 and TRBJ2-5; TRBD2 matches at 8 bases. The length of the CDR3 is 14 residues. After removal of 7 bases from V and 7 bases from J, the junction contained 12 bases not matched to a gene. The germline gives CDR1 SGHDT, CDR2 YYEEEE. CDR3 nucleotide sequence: TGTGCCAGCCTAATAGCGGGACTCTCCGGGACCCAGTACTTC. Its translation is CASLIAGLSGTQYF.

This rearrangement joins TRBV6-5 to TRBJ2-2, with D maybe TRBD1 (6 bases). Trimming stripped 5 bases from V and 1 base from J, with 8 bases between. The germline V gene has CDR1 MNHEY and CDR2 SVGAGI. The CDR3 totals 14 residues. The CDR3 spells CASSPQGNTGELFF. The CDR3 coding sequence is TGTGCCAGCAGTCCACAGGGGAACACCGGGGAGCTGTTTTTT.

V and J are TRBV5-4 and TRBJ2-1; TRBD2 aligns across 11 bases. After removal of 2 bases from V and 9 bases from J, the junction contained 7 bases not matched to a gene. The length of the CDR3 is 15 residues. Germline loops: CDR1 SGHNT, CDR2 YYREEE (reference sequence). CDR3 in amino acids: CASSFPSGRNSEQFF. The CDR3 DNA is TGTGCCAGCAGCTTCCCTAGCGGGAGGAACAGTGAGCAGTTCTTC. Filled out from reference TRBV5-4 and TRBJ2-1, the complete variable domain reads ETGVTQSPTHLIKTRGQQVTLRCSSQSGHNTVSWYQQALGQGPQFIFQYYREEENGRGNFPPRFSGLQFPNYSSELNVNALELDDSALYLCASSFPSGRNSEQFFGPGTRLTVL.

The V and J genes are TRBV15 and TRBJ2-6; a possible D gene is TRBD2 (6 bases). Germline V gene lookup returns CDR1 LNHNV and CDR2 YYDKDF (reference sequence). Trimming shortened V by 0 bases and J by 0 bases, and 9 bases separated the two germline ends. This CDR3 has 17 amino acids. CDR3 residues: CATSRDRGSSGANVLTF. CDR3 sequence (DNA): TGTGCCACCAGCAGAGATCGGGGGAGCTCTGGGGCCAACGTCCTGACTTTC.

The DNA for the CDR3 is TGTGCCAGCAGCCGAGCCGGGACTAGCGGGAGTGGCTACGAGCAGTACTTC. Residues: CASSRAGTSGSGYEQYF. The rearrangement uses TRBV3-1 (or the pseudogene TRBV3-2) and TRBJ2-7; 14 bases align to TRBD2. The CDR3 totals 17 residues. V lost 4 bases to trimming and J lost 3 bases; unmatched junction nucleotides: 8. Germline V gives CDR1 LGHDT, CDR2 YNNKEL (reference sequence).

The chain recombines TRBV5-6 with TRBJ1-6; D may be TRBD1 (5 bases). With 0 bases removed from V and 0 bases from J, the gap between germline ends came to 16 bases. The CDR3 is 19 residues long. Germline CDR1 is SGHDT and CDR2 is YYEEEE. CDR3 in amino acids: CASSLASFRGSSYNSPLHF. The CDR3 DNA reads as TGTGCCAGCAGCTTGGCCTCGTTTCGGGGGAGCTCCTATAATTCACCCCTCCACTTT.

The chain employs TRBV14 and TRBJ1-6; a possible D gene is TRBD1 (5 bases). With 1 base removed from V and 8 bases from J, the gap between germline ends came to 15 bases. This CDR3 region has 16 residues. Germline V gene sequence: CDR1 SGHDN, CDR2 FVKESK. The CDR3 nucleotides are TGTGCCAGCAGCCAAGGGGCAGGGTCTCTATATTCACCCCTCCACTTT. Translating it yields CASSQGAGSLYSPLHF.

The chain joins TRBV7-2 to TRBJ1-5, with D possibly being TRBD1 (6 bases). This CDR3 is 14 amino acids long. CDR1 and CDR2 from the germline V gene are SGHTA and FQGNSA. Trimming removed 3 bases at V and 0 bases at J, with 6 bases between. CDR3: CASSLDSSNQPQHF. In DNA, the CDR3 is TGTGCCAGCAGCTTGGACAGTAGCAATCAGCCCCAGCATTTT.

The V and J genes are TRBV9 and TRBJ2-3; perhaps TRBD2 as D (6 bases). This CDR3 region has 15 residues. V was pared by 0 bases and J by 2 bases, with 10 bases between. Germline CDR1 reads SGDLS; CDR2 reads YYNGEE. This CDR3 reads CASSVVDYLTDTQYF. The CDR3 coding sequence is TGTGCCAGCAGCGTAGTGGACTATCTCACAGATACGCAGTATTTT.

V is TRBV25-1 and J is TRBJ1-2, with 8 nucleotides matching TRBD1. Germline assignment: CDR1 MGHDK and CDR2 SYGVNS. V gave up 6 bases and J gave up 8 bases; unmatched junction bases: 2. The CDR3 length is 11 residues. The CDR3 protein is CASRQGEGYTF. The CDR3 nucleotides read TGTGCCAGCAGACAGGGGGAGGGCTACACCTTC.

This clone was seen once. DNA of the CDR3: TGTGCCAGCAGCTTAAGGGGCGGCACAGATACGCAGTATTTT. Translating gives CASSLRGGTDTQYF. V and J are TRBV7-3 and TRBJ2-3, with D possibly TRBD1 on 5 matching bases. The CDR3 consists of 14 residues. The V and J ends lost 1 base and 1 base respectively, with 6 bases between them. CDR1 is SGHTA and CDR2 is FQGTGA in the germline V gene. The full variable domain, in which reference TRBV7-3 and TRBJ2-3 provide the parts outside the CDR3, is GAGVSQTPSNKVTEKGKYVELRCDPISGHTALYWYRQSLGQGPEFLIYFQGTGAADDSGLPNDRFFAVRPEGSVSTLKIQRTERGDSAVYLCASSLRGGTDTQYFGPGTRLTVL.

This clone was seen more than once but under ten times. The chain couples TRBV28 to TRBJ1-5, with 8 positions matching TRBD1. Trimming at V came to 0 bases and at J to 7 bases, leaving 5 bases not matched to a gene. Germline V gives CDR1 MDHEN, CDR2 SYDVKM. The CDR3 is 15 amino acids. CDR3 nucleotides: TGTGCCAGCAGTTTATGGGACAGGGAAGGACAGCCCCAGCATTTT. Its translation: CASSLWDREGQPQHF.